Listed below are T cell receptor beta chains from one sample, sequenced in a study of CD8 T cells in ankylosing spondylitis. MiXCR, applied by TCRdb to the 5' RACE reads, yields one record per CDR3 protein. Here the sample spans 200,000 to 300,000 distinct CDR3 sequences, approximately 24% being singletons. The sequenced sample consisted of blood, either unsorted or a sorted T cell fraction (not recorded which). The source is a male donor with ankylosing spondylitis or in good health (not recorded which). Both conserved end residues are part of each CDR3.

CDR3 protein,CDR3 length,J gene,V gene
CSARGRAGGGGELFF,15,TRBJ2-2,TRBV20-1
CASNRVDMNTEAFF,14,TRBJ1-1,TRBV9
CASSNGPYEQYF,12,TRBJ2-7,TRBV6-6
CATSDPYRDRGKETQYF,17,TRBJ2-5,TRBV24-1
CSARPGASYEQYF,13,TRBJ2-7,TRBV20-1
CASSYRQGGYNEQFF,15,TRBJ2-1,TRBV7-9
CSARFGATNEKLFF,14,TRBJ1-4,TRBV20-1
CASSPSRQAYNEQFF,15,TRBJ2-1,TRBV18
CASATGNTEAFF,12,TRBJ1-1,TRBV28
CSGLRLPSSYNEQFF,15,TRBJ2-1,TRBV29-1
CSALEIRPDTEAFF,14,TRBJ1-1,TRBV20-1
CASREGPASAYEQYF,15,TRBJ2-7,TRBV5-1
CASSQGTGTLGNEQFF,16,TRBJ2-1,TRBV4-1